This T cell receptor beta chain was recovered during a study of blood T cell repertoires in COVID-19. Measured with immunoSEQ multiplex PCR; TCRdb has only the in-frame clones, and not every one. Of some 160,000 clones in the sample, roughly 90% are singletons; the top ten hold around 5%. V shed 4 bases, J shed 3 bases, and the junction held 6 bases outside the gene matches. This CDR3 has 15 residues. CDR1 is LNHDA, CDR2 SQIVND, per germline (reference sequence). Sequencing was done on a sample of peripheral blood. The chain recombines TRBV19 with TRBJ2-7; 10 bases fit TRBD1. The source of this sequence is a man aged 18 to 35 with COVID-19, enrolled during active disease. CDR3 in amino acids: CASSTYRDRGYEQYF. The DNA for the CDR3 is TGTGCCAGTAGTACTTACCGGGACAGGGGCTACGAGCAGTACTTC.